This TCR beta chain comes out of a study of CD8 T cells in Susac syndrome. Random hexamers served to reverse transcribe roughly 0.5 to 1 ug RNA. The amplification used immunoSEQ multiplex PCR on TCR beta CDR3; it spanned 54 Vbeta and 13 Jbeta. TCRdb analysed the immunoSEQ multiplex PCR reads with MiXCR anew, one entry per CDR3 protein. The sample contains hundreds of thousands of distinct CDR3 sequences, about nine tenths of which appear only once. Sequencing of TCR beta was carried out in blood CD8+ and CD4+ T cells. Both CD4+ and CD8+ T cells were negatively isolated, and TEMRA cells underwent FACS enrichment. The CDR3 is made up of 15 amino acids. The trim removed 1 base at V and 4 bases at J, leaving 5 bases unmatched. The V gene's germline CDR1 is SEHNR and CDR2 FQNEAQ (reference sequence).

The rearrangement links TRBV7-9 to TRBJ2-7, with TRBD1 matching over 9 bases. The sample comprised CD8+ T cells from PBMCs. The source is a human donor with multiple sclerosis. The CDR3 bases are TGTGCCAGCAGCTTAGGGACAGGGGATTTTTACGAGCAGTACTTC. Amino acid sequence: CASSLGTGDFYEQYF.